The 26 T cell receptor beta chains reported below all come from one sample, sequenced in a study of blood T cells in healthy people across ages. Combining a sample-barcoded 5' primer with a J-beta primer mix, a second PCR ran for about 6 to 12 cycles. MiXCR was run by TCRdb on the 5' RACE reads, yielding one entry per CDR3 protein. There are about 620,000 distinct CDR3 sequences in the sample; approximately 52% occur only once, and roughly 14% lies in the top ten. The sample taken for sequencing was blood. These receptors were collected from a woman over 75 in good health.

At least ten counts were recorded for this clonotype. CDR3: CASSLRRESQQNEQFF. Here the CDR3 DNA reads TGTGCCAGCAGCTTACGGCGGGAGAGCCAGCAAAATGAGCAGTTCTTC. The chain carries TRBV5-5 and TRBJ2-1; the match to TRBD2 covers 7 bases. The CDR3 length is 16 residues. V trimming: 2 bases; J trimming: 7 bases; junction bases outside the gene matches: 12. From germline, CDR1 is SGHKS and CDR2 YYEKEE (reference sequence). The complete variable domain, with remaining parts taken from reference TRBV5-5 and TRBJ2-1, reads DAGVTQSPTHLIKTRGQQVTLRCSPISGHKSVSWYQQVLGQGPQFIFQYYEKEERGRGNFPDRFSARQFPNYSSELNVNALLLGDSALYLCASSLRRESQQNEQFFGPGTRLTVL.

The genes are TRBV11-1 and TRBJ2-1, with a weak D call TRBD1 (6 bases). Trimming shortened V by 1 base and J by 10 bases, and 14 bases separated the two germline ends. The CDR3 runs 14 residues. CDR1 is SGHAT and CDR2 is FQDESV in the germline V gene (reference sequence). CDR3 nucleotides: TGTGCCAGCAGCTTAGACAGGGCCGGCCGGGAGCAGTTCTTC. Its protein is CASSLDRAGREQFF.

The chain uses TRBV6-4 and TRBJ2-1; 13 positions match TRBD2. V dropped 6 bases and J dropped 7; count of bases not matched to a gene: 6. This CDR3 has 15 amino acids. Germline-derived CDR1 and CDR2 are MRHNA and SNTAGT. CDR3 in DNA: TGTGCCAGCAGATTACTAGCGGGAGGGGTTAATGAGCAGTTCTTC. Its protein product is CASRLLAGGVNEQFF.

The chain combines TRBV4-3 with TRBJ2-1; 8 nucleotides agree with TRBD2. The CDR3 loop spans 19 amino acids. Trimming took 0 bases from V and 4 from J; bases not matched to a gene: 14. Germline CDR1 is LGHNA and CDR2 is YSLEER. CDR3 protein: CASSQEWAGGAGVYNEQFF. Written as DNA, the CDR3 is TGCGCCAGCAGCCAAGAATGGGCGGGGGGAGCGGGAGTGTACAATGAGCAGTTCTTC.

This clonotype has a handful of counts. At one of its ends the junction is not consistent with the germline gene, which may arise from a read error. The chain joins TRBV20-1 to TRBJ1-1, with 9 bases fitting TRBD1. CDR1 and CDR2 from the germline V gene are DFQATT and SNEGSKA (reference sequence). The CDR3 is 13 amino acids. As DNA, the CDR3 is TGCAGTGCTCCTGGACAGGGGAACTCTGAAGCTTTCTTT. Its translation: CSAPGQGNSEAFF.

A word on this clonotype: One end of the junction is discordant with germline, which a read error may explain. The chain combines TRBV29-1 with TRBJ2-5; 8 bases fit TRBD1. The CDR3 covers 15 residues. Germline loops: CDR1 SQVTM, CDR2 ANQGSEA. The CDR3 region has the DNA TGCAGCGTTGCCCCCGGGACAGGACCACAAGGGACCCAGTACTTC. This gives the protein CSVAPGTGPQGTQYF.

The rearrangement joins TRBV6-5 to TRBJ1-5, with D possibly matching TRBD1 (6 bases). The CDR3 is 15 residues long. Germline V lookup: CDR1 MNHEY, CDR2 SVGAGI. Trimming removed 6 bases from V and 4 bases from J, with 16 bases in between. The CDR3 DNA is TGTGCCAGCAGCCCGCGGATCCAGGGGAATCAGCCCCAGCATTTT. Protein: CASSPRIQGNQPQHF.

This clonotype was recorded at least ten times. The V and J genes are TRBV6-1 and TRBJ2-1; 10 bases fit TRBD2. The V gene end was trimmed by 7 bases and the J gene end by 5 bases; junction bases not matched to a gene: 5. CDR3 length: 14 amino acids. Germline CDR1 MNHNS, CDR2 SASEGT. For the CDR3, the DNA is TGTGCCAGCATGAGCGGGAGGGCCGACAATGAGCAGTTCTTC. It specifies CASMSGRADNEQFF.

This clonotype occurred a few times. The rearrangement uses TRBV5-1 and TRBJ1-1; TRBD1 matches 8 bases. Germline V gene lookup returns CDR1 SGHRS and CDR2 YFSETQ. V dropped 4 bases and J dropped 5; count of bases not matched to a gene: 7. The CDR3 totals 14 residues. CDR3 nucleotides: TGCGCCAGCAGCGTGGACAGGGTGGAAACTGAAGCTTTCTTT. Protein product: CASSVDRVETEAFF. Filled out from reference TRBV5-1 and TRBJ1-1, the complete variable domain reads KAGVTQTPRYLIKTRGQQVTLSCSPISGHRSVSWYQQTPGQGLQFLFEYFSETQRNKGNFPGRFSGRQFSNSRSEMNVSTLELGDSALYLCASSVDRVETEAFFGQGTRLTVV.

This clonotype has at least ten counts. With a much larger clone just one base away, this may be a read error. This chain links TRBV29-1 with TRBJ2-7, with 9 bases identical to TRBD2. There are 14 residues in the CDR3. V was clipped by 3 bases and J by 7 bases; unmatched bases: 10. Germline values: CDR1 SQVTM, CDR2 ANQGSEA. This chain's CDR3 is CSVDGSGRRNEQYF. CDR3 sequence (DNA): TGCAGCGTTGACGGTAGCGGGAGAAGGAATGAGCAGTACTTC.

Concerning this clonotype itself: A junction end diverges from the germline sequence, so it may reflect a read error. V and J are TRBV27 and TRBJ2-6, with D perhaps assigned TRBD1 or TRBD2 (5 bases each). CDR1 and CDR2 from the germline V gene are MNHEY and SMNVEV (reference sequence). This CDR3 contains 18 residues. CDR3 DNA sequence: TGTGCCAGCAGTTTGTGGGGGATTTTGGGGTCTGGGACCAACGTCCTGACTTTC. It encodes CASSLWGILGSGTNVLTF. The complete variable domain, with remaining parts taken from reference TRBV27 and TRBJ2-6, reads EAQVTQNPRYLITVTGKKLTVTCSQNMNHEYMSWYRQDPGLGLRQIYYSMNVEVTDKGDVPEGYKVSRKEKRNFPLILESPSPNQTSLYFCASSLWGILGSGTNVLTFGAGSRLTVL.

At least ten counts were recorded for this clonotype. The CDR3 sequence is CASLPGTSSYNEQFF. As DNA, the CDR3 is TGTGCCAGCCTCCCAGGGACTAGCTCCTACAATGAGCAGTTCTTC. The chain links TRBV7-6 to TRBJ2-1; TRBD2 aligns across 8 bases. The CDR3 consists of 15 residues. Trimming removed 8 bases from V and 0 bases from J; junction bases left unmatched: 6. In germline, CDR1 is SGHVS, CDR2 FNYEAQ.

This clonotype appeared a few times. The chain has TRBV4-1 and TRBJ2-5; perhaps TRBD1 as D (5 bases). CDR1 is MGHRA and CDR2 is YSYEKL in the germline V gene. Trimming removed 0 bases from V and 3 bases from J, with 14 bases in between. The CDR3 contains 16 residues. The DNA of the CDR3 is TGCGCCAGCAGCCAAGATTACTTGGTAGGGGAAGAGACCCAGTACTTC. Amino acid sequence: CASSQDYLVGEETQYF.

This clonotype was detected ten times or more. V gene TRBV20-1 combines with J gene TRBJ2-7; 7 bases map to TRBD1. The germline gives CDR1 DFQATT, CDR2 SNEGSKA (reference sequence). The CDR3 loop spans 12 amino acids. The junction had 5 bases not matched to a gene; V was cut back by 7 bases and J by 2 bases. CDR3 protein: CSVTDRAYEQYF. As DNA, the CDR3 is TGCAGTGTCACTGACAGGGCCTACGAGCAGTACTTC.

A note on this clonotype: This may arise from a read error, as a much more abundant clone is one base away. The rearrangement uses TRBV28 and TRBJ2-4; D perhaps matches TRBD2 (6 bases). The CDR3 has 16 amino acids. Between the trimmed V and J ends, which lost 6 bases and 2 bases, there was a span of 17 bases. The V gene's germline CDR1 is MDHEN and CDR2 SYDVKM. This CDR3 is CASRTNGSKTKNIQYF. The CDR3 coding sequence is TGTGCCAGCAGGACTAACGGGAGTAAAACCAAAAACATTCAGTACTTC. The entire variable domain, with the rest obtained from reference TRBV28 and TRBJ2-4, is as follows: DVKVTQSSRYLVKRTGEKVFLECVQDMDHENMFWYRQDPGLGLRLIYFSYDVKMKEKGDIPEGYSVSREKKERFSLILESASTNQTSMYLCASRTNGSKTKNIQYFGAGTRLSVL.

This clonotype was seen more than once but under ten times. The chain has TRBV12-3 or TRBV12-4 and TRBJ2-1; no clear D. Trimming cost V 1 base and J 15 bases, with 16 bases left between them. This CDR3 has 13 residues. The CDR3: CASSLVPYTLPFF. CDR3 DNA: TGTGCCAGCAGTTTAGTCCCGTATACCCTCCCGTTCTTC.

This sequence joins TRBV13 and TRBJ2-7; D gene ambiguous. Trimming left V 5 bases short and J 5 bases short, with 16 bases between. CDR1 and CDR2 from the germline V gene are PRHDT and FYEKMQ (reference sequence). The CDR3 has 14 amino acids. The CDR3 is CASSNWAVYNEQYF. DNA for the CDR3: TGTGCCAGCAGCAACTGGGCGGTGTATAACGAGCAGTACTTC.

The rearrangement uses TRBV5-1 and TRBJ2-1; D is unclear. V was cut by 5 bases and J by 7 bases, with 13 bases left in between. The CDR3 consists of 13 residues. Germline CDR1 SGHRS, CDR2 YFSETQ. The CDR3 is CASSSHSNNEQFF. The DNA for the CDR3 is TGCGCCAGCAGTTCCCACTCGAATAATGAGCAGTTCTTC.

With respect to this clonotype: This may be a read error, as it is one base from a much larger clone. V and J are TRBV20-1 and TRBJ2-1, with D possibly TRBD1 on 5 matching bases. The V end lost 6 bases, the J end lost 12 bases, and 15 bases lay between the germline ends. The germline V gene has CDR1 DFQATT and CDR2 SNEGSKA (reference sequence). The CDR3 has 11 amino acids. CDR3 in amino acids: CSADSVQGQFF. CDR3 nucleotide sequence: TGCAGTGCCGATTCGGTGCAGGGGCAGTTCTTC.

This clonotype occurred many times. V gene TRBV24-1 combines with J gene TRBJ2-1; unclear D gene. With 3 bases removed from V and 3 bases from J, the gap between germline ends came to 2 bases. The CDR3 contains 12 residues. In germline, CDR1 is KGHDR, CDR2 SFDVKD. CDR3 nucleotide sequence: TGTGCCACCAGTGATGTCTACAATGAGCAGTTCTTC. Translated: CATSDVYNEQFF.

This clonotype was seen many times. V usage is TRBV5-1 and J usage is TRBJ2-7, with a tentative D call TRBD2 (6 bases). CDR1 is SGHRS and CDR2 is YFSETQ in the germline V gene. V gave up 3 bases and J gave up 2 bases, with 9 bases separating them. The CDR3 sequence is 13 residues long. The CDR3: CASSYGGTYEQYF. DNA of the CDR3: TGCGCCAGCAGCTATGGGGGGACCTACGAGCAGTACTTC.

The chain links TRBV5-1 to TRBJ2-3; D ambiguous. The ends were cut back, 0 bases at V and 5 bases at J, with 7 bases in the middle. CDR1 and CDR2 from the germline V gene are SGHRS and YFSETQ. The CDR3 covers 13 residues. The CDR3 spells CASSLDAIDTQYF. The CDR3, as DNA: TGCGCCAGCAGCTTGGACGCCATAGATACGCAGTATTTT.

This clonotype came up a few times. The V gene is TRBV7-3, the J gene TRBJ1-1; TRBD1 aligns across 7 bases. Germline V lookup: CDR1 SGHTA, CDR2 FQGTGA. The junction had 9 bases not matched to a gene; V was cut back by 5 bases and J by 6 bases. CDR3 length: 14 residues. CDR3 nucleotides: TGTGCCAGCAGCCCAAGGGAGGGGGCCGCTGAAGCTTTCTTT. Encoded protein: CASSPREGAAEAFF.

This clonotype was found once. In nucleotides, the CDR3 is TGTGCCAGCAGCGTAAGCGGTTCTAACACCGGGGAGCTGTTTTTT. It codes for CASSVSGSNTGELFF. This chain connects TRBV9 to TRBJ2-2; a possible D gene is TRBD2 (5 bases). Per germline, CDR1 SGDLS and CDR2 YYNGEE. V was trimmed by 1 base and J by 2 bases, leaving 9 bases between them. CDR3 length equals 15 residues.

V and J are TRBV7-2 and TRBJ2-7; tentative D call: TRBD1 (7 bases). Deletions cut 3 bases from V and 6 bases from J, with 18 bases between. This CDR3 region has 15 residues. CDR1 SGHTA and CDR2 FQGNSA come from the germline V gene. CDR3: CASSLAGTASSEQYF. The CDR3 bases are TGTGCCAGCAGCTTGGCGGGGACAGCGTCCAGCGAGCAGTACTTC.

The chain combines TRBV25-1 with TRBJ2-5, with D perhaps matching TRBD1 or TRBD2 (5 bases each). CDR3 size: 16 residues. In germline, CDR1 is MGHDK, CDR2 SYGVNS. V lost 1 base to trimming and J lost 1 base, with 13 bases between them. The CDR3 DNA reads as TGTGCCAGCAGTGAATTGGGGACGGGCGCCCAAGAGACCCAGTACTTC. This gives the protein CASSELGTGAQETQYF.